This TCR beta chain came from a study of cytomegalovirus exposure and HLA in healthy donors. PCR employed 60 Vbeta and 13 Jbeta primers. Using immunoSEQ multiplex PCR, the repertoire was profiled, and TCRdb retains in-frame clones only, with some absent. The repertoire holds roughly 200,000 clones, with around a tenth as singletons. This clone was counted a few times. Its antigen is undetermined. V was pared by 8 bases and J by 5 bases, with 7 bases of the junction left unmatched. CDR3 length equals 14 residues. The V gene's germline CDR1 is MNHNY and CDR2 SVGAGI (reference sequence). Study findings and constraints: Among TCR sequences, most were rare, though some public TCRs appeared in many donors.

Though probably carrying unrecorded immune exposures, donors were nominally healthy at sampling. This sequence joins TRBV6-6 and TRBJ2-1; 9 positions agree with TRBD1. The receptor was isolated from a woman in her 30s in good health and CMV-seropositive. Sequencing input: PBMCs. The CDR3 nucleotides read TGTGCCAGCCAAGAACAGGGGGCCAACAATGAGCAGTTCTTC. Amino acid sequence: CASQEQGANNEQFF.